This TCR beta chain appears in the sequencing data of a study of T cells after yellow fever vaccination. From the 5' RACE reads, TCRdb called clonotypes with MiXCR, one entry per CDR3 protein. Of hundreds of thousands of distinct CDR3 sequences in the sample, roughly a sixth were seen once. The CDR3 length is 15 residues. With 4 bases clipped from V and 6 bases from J, the junction kept 5 bases outside the gene matches. CDR1 SGHTA and CDR2 FQGNSA come from the germline V gene. Specimen: PBMCs, collected more than 4 days after the first yellow fever vaccination. J is TRBJ2-3 and V is TRBV7-2, with 12 positions matching TRBD2. The source of this sequence is a man in his late teens or twenties who received the YFV17D yellow fever vaccine. The CDR3 reads CASSSASGGVDTQYF. In DNA form, the CDR3 reads TGTGCCAGCAGCTCGGCTAGCGGGGGGGTGGATACGCAGTATTTT.